This T cell receptor beta chain is from a study of Graves' ophthalmopathy and Graves' hyperthyroidism. The study, taken as a whole, reports: In blood appeared most of the expanded thyroid clonotypes whose frequency exceeded 0.001.

Exclusion criteria comprised other autoimmune diseases, uncontrolled infections, pregnancy or lactation in patients. CDR3 length: 13 residues. Trimming shortened V by 6 bases and J by 4 bases, and 11 bases separated the two germline ends. Germline values: CDR1 KGHDR, CDR2 SFDVKD. This clonotype showed up many times. The antigen remains undetermined. RNA transcripts served as template for amplifying TCR beta CDR3 sequences. Investigators did first-round RT-PCR with HTBI primers, then second-round multiplex PCR. TCRdb re-called the multiplex PCR reads through MiXCR, storing one row per CDR3 protein. The sample has 900,000 to 1,200,000 distinct CDR3 sequences; about 36% are singletons.

This receptor was taken from an adult man with Graves' hyperthyroidism. Sequencing used peripheral blood or thyroid tissue (not recorded which). The genes are TRBV24-1 and TRBJ1-2; D is uncertain. CDR3 nucleotides: TGTGCCACCAGTCATCAGGACGGCTATGGCTACACCTTC. Amino acids: CATSHQDGYGYTF.